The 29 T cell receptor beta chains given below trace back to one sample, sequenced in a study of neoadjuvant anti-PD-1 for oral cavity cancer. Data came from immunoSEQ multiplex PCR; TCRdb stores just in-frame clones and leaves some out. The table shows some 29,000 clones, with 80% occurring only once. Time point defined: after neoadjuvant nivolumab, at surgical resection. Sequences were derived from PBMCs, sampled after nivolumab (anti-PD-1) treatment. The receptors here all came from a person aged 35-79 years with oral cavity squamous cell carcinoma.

CDR3 sequence: CASSQERSGDEQYF. The CDR3 DNA is TGTGCCAGCAGCCAAGAAAGGTCGGGGGACGAGCAGTACTTC. The gene calls are TRBV4-2 and TRBJ2-7, with D maybe TRBD2 (6 bases). The CDR3 is 14 amino acids. Germline V lookup: CDR1 LGHNA, CDR2 YNFKEQ. Between the trimmed V and J ends, which lost 0 bases and 5 bases, there was a span of 11 bases.

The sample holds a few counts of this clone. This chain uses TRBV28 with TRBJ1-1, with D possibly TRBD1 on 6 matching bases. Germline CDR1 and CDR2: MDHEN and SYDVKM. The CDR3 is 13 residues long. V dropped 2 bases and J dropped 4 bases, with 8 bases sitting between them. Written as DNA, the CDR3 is TGTGCCAGCAGTTTAGGACAGCCCACTGAAGCTTTCTTT. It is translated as CASSLGQPTEAFF.

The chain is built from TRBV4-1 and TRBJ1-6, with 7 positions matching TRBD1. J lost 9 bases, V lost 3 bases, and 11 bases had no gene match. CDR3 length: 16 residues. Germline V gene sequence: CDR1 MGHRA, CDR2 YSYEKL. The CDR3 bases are TGCGCCAGCAGCCAGGGCGTTCAGGGGGGAAGTTCACCCCTCCACTTT. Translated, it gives CASSQGVQGGSSPLHF.

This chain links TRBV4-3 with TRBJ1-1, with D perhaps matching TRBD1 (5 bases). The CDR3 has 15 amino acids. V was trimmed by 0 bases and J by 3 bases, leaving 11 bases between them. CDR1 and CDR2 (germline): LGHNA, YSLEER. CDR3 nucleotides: TGCGCCAGCAGCCAAGACCATGGGGGAGACACTGAAGCTTTCTTT. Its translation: CASSQDHGGDTEAFF.

The chain's CDR3 is CASSSGGTNTEAFF. DNA for the CDR3: TGTGCCAGCAGTAGTGGGGGGACGAACACTGAAGCTTTCTTT. The V call is TRBV6-5, the J call TRBJ1-1; a weak D match, TRBD1 (5 bases). V shed 5 bases and J shed 1 base, with 11 bases lying between them. CDR3 length: 14 residues. Germline assignment: CDR1 MNHEY and CDR2 SVGAGI.

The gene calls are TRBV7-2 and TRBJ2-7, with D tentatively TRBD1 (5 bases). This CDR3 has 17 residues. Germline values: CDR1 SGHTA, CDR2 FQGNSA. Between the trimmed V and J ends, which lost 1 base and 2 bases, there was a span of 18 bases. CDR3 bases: TGTGCCAGCAGCTTAGGGTCGGCAAGGCAGGGTGCCTACGAGCAGTACTTC. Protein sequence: CASSLGSARQGAYEQYF. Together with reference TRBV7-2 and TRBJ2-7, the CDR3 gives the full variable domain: GAGVSQSPSNKVTEKGKDVELRCDPISGHTALYWYRQSLGQGLEFLIYFQGNSAPDKSGLPSDRFSAERTGGSVSTLTIQRTQQEDSAVYLCASSLGSARQGAYEQYFGPGTRLTVT.

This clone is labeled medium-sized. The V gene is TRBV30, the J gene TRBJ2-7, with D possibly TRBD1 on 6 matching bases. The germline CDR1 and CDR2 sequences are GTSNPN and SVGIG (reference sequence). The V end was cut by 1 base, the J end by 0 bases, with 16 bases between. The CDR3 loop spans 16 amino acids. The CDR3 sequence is CAWSATGRGASYEQYF. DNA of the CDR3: TGTGCCTGGAGTGCCACAGGGCGAGGGGCCTCCTACGAGCAGTACTTC.

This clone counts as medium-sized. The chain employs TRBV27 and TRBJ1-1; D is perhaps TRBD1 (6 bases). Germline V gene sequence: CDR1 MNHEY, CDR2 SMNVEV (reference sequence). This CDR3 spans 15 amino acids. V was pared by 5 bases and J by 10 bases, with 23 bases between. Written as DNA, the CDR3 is TGTGCCAGCAGTCCGTCCTGGGGGGGCGAAGTAGGAGCTTTCTTT. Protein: CASSPSWGGEVGAFF.

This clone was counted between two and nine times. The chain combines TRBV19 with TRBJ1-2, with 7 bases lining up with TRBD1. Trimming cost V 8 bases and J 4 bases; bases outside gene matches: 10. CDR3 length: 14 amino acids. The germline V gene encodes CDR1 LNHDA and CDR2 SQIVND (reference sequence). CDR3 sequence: CASGTQGVGYGYTF. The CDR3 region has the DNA TGTGCCAGTGGGACCCAGGGGGTAGGCTATGGCTACACCTTC.

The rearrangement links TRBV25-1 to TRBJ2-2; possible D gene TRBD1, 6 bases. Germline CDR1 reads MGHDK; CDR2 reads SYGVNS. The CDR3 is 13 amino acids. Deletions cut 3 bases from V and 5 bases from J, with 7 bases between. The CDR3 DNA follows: TGTGCCAGCAGTGAGCAGGGGACCGGGGAGCTGTTTTTT. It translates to CASSEQGTGELFF.

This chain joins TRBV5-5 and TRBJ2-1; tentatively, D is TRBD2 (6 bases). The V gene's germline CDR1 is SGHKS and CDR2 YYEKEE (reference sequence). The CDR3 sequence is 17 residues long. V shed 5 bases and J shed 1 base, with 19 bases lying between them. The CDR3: CASSPREAEISYNEQFF. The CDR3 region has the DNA TGTGCCAGCAGTCCCAGGGAGGCCGAAATTTCCTACAATGAGCAGTTCTTC.

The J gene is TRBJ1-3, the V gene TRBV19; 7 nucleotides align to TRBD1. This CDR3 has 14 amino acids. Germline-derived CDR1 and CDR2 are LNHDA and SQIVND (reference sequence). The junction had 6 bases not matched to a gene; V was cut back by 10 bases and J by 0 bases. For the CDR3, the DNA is TGTGCCACCGACTCAGGGGGCTCTGGAAACACCATATATTTT. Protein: CATDSGGSGNTIYF.

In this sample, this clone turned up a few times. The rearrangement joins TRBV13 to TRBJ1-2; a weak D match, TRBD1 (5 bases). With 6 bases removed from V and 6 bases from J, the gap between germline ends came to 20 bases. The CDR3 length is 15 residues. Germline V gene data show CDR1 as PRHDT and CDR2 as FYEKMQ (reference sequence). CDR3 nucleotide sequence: TGTGCCAGCAGTGAGCTATACGGGGCGCGTAATGGCTACACCTTC. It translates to CASSELYGARNGYTF.

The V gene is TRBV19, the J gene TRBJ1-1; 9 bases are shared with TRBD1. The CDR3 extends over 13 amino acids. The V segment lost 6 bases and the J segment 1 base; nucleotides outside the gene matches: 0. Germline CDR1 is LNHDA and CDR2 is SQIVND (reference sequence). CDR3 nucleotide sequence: TGTGCCAGTAGGGGACAGGGGAACACTGAAGCTTTCTTT. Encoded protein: CASRGQGNTEAFF.

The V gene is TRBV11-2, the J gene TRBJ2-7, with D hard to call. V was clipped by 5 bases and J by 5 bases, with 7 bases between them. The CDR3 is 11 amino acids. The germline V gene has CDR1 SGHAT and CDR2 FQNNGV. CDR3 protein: CASSLRNEQYF. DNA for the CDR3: TGTGCCAGCAGCCTTAGGAACGAGCAGTACTTC.

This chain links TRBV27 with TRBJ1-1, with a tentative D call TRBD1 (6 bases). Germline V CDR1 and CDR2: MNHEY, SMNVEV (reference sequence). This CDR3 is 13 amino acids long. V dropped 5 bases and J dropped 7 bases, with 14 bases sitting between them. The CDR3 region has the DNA TGTGCCAGCAGTAACTCGGACAGCCTTGAAGCTTTCTTT. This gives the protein CASSNSDSLEAFF.

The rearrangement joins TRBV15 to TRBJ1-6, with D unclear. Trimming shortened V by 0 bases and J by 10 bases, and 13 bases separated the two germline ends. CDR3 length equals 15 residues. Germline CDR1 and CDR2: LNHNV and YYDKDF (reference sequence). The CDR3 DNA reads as TGTGCCACCAGCAGAGATGCGAGGGAGGAGTCACCCCTCCACTTT. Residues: CATSRDAREESPLHF.

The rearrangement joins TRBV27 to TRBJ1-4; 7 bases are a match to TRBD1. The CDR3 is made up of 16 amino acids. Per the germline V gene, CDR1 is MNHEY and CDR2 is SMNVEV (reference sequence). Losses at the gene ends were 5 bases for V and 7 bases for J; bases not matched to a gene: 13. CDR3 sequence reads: CASSALGGGAREKLFF. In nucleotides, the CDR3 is TGTGCCAGCAGTGCCCTCGGAGGGGGCGCGCGTGAAAAACTGTTTTTT.

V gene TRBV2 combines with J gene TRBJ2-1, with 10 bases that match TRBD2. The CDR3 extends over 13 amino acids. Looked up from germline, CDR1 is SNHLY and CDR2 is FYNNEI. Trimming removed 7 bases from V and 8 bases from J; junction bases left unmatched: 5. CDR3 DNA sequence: TGTGCCAGCAAAAGCGGGGGGGCCGATGAGCAGTTCTTC. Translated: CASKSGGADEQFF. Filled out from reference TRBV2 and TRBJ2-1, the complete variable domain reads EPEVTQTPSHQVTQMGQEVILRCVPISNHLYFYWYRQILGQKVEFLVSFYNNEISEKSEIFDDQFSVERPDGSNFTLKIRSTKLEDSAMYFCASKSGGADEQFFGPGTRLTVL.

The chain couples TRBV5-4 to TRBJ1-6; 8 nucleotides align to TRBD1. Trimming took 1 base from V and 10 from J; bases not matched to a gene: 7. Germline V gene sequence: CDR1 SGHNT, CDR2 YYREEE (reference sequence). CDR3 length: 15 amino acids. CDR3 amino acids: CASSLSQGAGSPLHF. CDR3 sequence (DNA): TGTGCCAGCAGCTTGTCTCAGGGGGCTGGATCACCCCTCCACTTT. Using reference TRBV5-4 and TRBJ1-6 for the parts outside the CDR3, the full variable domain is ETGVTQSPTHLIKTRGQQVTLRCSSQSGHNTVSWYQQALGQGPQFIFQYYREEENGRGNFPPRFSGLQFPNYSSELNVNALELDDSALYLCASSLSQGAGSPLHFGNGTRLTVT.

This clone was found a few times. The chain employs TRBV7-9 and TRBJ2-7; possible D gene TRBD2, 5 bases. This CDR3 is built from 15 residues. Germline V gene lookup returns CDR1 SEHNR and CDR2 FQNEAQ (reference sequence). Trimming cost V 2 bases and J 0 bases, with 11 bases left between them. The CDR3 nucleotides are TGTGCCAGCAGCTTAACCGGGGATTTCTCCTACGAGCAGTACTTC. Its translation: CASSLTGDFSYEQYF.

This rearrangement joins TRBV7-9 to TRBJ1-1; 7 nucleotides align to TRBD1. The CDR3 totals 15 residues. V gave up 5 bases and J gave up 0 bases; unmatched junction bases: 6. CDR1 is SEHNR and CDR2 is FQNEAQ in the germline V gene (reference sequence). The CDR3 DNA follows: TGTGCCAGCAGCAACAGGGGAGGCGTGAACACTGAAGCTTTCTTT. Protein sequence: CASSNRGGVNTEAFF. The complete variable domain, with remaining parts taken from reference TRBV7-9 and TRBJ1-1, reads DTGVSQNPRHKITKRGQNVTFRCDPISEHNRLYWYRQTLGQGPEFLTYFQNEAQLEKSRLLSDRFSAERPKGSFSTLEIQRTEQGDSAMYLCASSNRGGVNTEAFFGQGTRLTVV.

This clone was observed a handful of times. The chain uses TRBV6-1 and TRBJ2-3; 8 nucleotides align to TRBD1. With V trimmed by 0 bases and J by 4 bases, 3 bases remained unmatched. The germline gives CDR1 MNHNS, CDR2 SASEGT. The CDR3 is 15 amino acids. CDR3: CASSEALGQADTQYF. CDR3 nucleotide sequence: TGTGCCAGCAGTGAAGCGCTGGGACAGGCAGATACGCAGTATTTT.

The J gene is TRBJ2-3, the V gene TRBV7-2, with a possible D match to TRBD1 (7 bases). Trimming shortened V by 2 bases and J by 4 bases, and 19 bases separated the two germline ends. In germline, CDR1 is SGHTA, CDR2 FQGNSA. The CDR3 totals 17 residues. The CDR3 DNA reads TGTGCCAGCAGCTTAAGGGCAGGGGGAGGAGAAGCAGATACGCAGTATTTT. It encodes CASSLRAGGGEADTQYF.

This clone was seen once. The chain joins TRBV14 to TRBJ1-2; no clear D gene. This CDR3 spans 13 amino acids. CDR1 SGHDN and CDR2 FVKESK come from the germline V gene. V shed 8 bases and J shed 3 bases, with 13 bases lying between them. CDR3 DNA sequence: TGTGCCAGCTCCCCGGGCAGAGACTATGGCTACACCTTC. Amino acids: CASSPGRDYGYTF.

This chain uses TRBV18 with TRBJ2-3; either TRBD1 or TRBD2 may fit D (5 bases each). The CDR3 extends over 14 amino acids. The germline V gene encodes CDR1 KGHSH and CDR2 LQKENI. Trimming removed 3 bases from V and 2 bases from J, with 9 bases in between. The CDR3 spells CASSPGDFTDTQYF. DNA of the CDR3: TGTGCCAGCTCACCGGGGGATTTCACAGATACGCAGTATTTT.

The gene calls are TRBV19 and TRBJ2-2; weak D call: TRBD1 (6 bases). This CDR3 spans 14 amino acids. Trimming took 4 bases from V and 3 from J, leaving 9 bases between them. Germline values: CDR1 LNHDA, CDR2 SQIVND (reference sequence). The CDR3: CASSTDRYTGELFF. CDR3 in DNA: TGTGCCAGTAGTACGGACAGATACACCGGGGAGCTGTTTTTT.

For the CDR3, the DNA is TGTGCCAGCAGCAACCCTACTGACAGTGGGAGTACTGAAGCTTTCTTT. Its translation: CASSNPTDSGSTEAFF. The chain uses TRBV13 and TRBJ1-1, with TRBD1 as a possible D gene (5 bases). The CDR3 runs to 16 residues. Between the trimmed V and J ends, which lost 5 bases and 5 bases, there was a span of 21 bases. Germline lookup yields CDR1 PRHDT and CDR2 FYEKMQ (reference sequence).

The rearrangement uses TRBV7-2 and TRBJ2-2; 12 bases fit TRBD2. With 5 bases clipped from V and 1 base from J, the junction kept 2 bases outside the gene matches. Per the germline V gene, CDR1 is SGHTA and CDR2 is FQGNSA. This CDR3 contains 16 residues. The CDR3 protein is CASSELAGGNTGELFF. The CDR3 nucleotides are TGTGCCAGCAGCGAACTAGCGGGGGGGAACACCGGGGAGCTGTTTTTT.